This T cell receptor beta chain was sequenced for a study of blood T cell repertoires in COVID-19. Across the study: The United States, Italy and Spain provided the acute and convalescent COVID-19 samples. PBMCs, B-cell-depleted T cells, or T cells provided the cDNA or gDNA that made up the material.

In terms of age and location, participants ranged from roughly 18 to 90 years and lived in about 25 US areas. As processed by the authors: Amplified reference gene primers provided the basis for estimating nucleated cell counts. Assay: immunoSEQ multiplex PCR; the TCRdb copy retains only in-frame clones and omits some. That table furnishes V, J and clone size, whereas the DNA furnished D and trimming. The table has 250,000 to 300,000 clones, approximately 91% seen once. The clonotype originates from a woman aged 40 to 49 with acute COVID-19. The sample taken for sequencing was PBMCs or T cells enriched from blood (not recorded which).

The CDR3 DNA follows: TGTGCCAGCAGCTCTGTAGCGGGAGGGATCACAGATACGCAGTATTTT. Protein sequence: CASSSVAGGITDTQYF. The chain is built from TRBV5-6 and TRBJ2-3; 11 bases map to TRBD2. The CDR3 extends over 16 amino acids. Germline V CDR1 and CDR2: SGHDT, YYEEEE. Trimming at V came to 3 bases and at J to 2 bases, leaving 5 bases not matched to a gene.